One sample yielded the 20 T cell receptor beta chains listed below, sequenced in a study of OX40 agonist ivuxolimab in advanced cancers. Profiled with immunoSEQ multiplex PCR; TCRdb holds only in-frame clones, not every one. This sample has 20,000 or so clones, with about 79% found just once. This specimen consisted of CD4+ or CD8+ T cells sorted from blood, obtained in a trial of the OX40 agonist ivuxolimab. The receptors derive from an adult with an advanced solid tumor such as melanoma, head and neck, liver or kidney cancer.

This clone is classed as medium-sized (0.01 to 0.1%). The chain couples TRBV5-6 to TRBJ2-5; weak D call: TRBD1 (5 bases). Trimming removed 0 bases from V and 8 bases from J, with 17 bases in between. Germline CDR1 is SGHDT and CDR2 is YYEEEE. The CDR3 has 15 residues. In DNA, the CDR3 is TGTGCCAGCAGCTTGGACAGGCCCCACCGCGAAACCCAGTACTTC. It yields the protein CASSLDRPHRETQYF.

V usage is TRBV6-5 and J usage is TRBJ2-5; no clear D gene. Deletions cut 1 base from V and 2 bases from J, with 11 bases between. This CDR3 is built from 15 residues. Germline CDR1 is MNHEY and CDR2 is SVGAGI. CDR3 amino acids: CASSYYGHTQETQYF. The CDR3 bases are TGTGCCAGCAGTTACTATGGCCACACACAAGAGACCCAGTACTTC.

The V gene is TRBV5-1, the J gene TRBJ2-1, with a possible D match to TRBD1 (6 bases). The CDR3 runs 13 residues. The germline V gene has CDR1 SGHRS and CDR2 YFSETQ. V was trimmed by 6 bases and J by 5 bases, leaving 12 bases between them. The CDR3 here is CASTVTGHNEQFF. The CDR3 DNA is TGCGCCAGCACCGTGACAGGTCACAATGAGCAGTTCTTC.

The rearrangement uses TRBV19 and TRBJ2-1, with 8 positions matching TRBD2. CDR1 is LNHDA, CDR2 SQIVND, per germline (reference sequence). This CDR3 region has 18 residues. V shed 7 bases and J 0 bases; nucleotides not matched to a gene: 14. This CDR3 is CASTRGAGALSSYNEQFF. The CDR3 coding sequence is TGTGCCAGTACCCGGGGAGCGGGAGCTTTAAGCTCCTACAATGAGCAGTTCTTC.

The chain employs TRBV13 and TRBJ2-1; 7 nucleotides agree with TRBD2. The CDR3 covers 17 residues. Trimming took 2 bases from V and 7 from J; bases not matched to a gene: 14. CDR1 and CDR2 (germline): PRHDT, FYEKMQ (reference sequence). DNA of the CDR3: TGTGCCAGCAGCTTACTTTTGGAAGCGGGGCCCAAAAATGAGCAGTTCTTC. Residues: CASSLLLEAGPKNEQFF.

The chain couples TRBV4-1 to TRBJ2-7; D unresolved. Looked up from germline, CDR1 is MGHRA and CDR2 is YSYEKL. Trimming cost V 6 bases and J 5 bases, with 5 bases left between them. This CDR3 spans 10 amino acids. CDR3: CASRPNEQYF. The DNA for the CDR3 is TGCGCCAGCAGACCCAACGAGCAGTACTTC.

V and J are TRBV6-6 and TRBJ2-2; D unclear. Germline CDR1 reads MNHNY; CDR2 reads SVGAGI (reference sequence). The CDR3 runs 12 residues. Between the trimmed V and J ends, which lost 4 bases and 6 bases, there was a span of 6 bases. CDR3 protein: CASSSGAGELFF. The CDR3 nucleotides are TGTGCCAGCAGTTCTGGCGCCGGGGAGCTGTTTTTT.

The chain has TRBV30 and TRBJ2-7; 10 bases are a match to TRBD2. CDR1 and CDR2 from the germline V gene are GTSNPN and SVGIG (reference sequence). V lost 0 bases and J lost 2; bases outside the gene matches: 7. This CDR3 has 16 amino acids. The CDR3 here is CAWSVRGTSVTYEQYF. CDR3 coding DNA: TGTGCCTGGAGTGTAAGGGGGACTAGCGTAACCTACGAGCAGTACTTC.

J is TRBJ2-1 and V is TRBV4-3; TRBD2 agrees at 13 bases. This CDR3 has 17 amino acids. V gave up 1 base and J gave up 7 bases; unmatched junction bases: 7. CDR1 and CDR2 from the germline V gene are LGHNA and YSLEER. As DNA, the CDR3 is TGCGCCAGCAGCCAAGGGACTAGCGGGGGCCTTTGGAATGAGCAGTTCTTC. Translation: CASSQGTSGGLWNEQFF.

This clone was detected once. The DNA of the CDR3 is TGTAGTGTCGGTAGCGGGGGACTGAGCTACAATGAGCAGTTCTTC. Translated: CSVGSGGLSYNEQFF. The rearrangement uses TRBV28 and TRBJ2-1; TRBD2 aligns across 9 bases. There are 15 residues in the CDR3. CDR1 is MDHEN, CDR2 SYDVKM, per germline. Filled out from reference TRBV28 and TRBJ2-1, the complete variable domain reads DVKVTQSSRYLVKRTGEKVFLECVQDMDHENMFWYRQDPGLGLRLIYFSYDVKMKEKGDIPEGYSVSREKKERFSLILESASTNQTSMYLCSVGSGGLSYNEQFFGPGTRLTVL.

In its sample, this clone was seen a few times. The CDR3 DNA sequence: TGTGCCAGCAGCAGCCGACTCTCCAATGAGCAGTTCTTC. Protein sequence: CASSSRLSNEQFF. This chain uses TRBV11-3 with TRBJ2-1, with D hard to call. The CDR3 totals 13 residues. V lost 5 bases and J 6 bases, leaving 11 bases between the germline ends. Germline V gene lookup returns CDR1 SGHNT and CDR2 YENEEA.

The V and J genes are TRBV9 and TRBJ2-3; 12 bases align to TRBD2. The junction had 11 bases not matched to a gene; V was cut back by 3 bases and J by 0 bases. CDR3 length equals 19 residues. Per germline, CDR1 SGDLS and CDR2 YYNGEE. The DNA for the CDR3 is TGTGCCAGCAGCGCGCGACTATCCGGGACTAGCGGGAGCACAGATACGCAGTATTTT. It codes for CASSARLSGTSGSTDTQYF. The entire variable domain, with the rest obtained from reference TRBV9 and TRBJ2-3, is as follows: DSGVTQTPKHLITATGQRVTLRCSPRSGDLSVYWYQQSLDQGLQFLIQYYNGEERAKGNILERFSAQQFPDLHSELNLSSLELGDSALYFCASSARLSGTSGSTDTQYFGPGTRLTVL.

Written as DNA, the CDR3 is TGTGCCAGCAGTTTATACACATCGCCATCGGAGACCCAGTACTTC. It yields the protein CASSLYTSPSETQYF. The chain is built from TRBV27 and TRBJ2-5; the D is unclear. V lost 1 base, J lost 5 bases, and 14 bases lay in between. The germline V gene encodes CDR1 MNHEY and CDR2 SMNVEV (reference sequence). The CDR3 is made up of 15 amino acids.

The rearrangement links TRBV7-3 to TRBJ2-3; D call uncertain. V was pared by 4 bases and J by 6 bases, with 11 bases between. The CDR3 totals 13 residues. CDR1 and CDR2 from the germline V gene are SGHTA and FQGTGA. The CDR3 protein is CASSSGALDTQYF. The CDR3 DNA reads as TGTGCCAGCAGCTCAGGAGCGCTGGATACGCAGTATTTT. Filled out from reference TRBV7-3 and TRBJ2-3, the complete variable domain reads GAGVSQTPSNKVTEKGKYVELRCDPISGHTALYWYRQSLGQGPEFLIYFQGTGAADDSGLPNDRFFAVRPEGSVSTLKIQRTERGDSAVYLCASSSGALDTQYFGPGTRLTVL.

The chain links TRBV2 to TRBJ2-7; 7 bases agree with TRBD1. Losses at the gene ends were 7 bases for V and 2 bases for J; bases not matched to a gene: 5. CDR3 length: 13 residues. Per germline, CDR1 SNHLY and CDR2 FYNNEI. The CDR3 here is CASIGQGAYEQYF. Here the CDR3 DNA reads TGTGCCAGCATCGGGCAGGGGGCCTACGAGCAGTACTTC.

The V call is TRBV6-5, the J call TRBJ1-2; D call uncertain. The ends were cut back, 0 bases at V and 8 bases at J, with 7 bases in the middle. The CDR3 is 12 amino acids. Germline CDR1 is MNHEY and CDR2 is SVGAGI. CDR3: CASSYSGLGYTF. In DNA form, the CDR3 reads TGTGCCAGCAGTTACTCAGGGTTAGGCTACACCTTC.

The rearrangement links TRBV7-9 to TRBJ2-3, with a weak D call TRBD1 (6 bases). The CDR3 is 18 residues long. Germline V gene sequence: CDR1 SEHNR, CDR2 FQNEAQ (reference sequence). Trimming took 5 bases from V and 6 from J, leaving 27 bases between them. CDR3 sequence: CASSRPMGAGRISDTQYF. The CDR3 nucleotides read TGTGCCAGCAGCCGCCCGATGGGGGCTGGCAGGATTTCGGATACGCAGTATTTT.

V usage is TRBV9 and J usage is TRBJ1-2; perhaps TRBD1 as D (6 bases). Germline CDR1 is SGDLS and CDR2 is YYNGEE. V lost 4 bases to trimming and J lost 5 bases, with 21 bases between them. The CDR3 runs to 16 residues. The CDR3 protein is CASSPERGGKGYGYTF. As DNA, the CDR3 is TGTGCCAGCAGCCCCGAAAGGGGGGGTAAGGGTTATGGCTACACCTTC.

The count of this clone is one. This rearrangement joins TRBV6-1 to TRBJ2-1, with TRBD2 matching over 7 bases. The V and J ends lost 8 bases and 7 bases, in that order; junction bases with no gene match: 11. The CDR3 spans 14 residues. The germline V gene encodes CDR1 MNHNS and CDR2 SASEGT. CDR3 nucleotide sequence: TGTGCCAGCCCGGACGGGCGGGGGTCGAATGAGCAGTTCTTC. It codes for CASPDGRGSNEQFF.

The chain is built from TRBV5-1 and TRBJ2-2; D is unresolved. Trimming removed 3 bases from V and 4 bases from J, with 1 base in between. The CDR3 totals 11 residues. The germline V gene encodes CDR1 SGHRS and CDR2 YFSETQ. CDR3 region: CASSSTGELFF. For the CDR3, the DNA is TGCGCCAGCAGCTCCACCGGGGAGCTGTTTTTT.